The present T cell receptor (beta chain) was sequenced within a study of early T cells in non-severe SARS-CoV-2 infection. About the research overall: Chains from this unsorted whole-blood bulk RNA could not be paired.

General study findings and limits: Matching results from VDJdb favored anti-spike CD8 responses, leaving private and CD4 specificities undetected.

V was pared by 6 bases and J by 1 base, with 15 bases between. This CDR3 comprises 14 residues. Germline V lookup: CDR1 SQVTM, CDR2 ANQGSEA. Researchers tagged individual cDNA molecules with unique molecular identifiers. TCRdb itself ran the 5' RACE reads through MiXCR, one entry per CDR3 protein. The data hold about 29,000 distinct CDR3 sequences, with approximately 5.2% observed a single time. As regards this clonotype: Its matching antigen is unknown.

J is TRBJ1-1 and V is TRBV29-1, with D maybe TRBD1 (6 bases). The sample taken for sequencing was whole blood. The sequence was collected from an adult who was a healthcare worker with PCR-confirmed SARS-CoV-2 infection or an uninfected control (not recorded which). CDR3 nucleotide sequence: TGCAGCGTGGGGCTCTCGACAGGGAACACTGAAGCTTTCTTT. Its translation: CSVGLSTGNTEAFF.